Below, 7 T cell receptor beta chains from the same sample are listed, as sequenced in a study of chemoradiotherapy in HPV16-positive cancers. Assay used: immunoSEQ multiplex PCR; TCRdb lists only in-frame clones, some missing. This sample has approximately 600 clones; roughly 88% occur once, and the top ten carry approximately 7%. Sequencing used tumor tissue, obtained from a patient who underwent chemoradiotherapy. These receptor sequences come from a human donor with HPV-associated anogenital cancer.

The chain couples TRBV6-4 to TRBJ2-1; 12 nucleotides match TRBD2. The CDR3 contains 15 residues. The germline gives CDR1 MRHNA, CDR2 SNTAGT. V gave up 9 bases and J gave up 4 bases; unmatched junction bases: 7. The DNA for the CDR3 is TGTGCCAGTTCTTCTAGCGGGGGGGATTACAATGAGCAGTTCTTC. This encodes CASSSSGGDYNEQFF.

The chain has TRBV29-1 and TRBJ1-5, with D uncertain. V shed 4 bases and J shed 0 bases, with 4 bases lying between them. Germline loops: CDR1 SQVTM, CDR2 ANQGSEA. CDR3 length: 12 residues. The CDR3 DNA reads TGCAGCGTTGGGGTTAGCAATCAGCCCCAGCATTTT. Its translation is CSVGVSNQPQHF.

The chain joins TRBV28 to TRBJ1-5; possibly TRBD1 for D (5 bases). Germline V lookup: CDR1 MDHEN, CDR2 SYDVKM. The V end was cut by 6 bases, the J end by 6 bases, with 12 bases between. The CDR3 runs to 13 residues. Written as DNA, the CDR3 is TGTGCCAGCAGAAAACCTGGGGGTCAGCCCCAGCATTTT. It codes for CASRKPGGQPQHF.

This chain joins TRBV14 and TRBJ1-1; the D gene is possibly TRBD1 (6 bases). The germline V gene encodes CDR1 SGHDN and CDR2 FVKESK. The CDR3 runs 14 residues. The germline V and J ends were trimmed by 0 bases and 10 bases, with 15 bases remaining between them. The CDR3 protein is CASSQEGGGGRAFF. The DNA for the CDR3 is TGTGCCAGCAGCCAAGAAGGAGGGGGGGGTAGAGCTTTCTTT.

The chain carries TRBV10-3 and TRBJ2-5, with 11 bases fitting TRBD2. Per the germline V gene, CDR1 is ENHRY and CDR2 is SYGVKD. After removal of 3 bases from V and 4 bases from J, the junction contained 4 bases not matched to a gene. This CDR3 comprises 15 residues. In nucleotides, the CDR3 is TGTGCCATCAGTGAACTAGCGGGGGTCGGAGAGACCCAGTACTTC. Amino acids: CAISELAGVGETQYF.

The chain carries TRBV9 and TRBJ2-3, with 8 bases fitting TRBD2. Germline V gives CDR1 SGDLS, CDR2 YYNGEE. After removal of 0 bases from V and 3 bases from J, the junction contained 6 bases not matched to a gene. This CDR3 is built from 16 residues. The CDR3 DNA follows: TGTGCCAGCAGCGTAGATCTCGGGGGGGCAACAGATACGCAGTATTTT. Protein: CASSVDLGGATDTQYF.

CDR3 sequence reads: CASSLGGVYEQYF. CDR3 coding DNA: TGTGCCAGCAGCTTAGGAGGGGTCTACGAGCAGTACTTC. The genes are TRBV7-9 and TRBJ2-7; D may be TRBD1 or TRBD2 (5 bases each). V was trimmed by 1 base and J by 3 bases, leaving 7 bases between them. Looked up from germline, CDR1 is SEHNR and CDR2 is FQNEAQ (reference sequence). This CDR3 comprises 13 residues.